This record covers a single TCR beta chain. This clone was recorded once. Its target antigen remains unknown. Within one base of it there is no much larger clone, and no base qualities were kept. Including cysteine and phenylalanine, the CDR3 has 15 amino acids. CDR3 DNA only is kept here, 45 bases in frame from base 1. Clipping removes 6 bases from V and 4 bases from J, with 10 as the unmatched junction base count. For CDR1 and CDR2, the germline V gene (reference sequence) lists LNHNV and YYDKDF. The data are from a study of blood T cell repertoires in COVID-19 (dated by TCRdb to about 2020). Study-wide context: Samples covering the acute and convalescent phases of COVID-19 were provided by collaborators in the United States, Italy and Spain. The material from the prospective study consisted of cDNA or gDNA derived from T cells, B-cell-depleted T cells, or PBMCs. Subjects who had been exposed to COVID-19, were actively infected with it, or had recovered from it provided the deeply sampled blood TCRbeta repertoires that made up the dataset. The repertoires were released in a freely available public database meant as a resource for research on the immune response to SARS-CoV-2. The samples were drawn from the first 160 participants of the ongoing ImmuneRACE study and from roughly 1,300 subjects provided by 6 global collaborators. A de-identified subject ID, COVID-19 status, age in years and sex were almost always included in the sample metadata. Where available, HLA class I and class II types were obtained from metadata supplied by the sample provider rather than from assay-based typing. Overall study results and their limits: The amount of clinical and demographic metadata varied by source and participant and was provided uncurated.

At one collaborating source in Seattle, patients were enrolled during active infection and were followed longitudinally through the course of disease. The collaborating institutions used their own protocols to collect whole blood in K2EDTA tubes. For TCRbeta analysis, collaborators shipped samples as frozen whole blood, isolated PBMCs, or DNA extracted from either of those sample types. The immunoSEQ Assay, a bias-controlled multiplex PCR, was used to amplify TCRbeta CDR3 regions from genomic DNA. In the paper's pipeline: Nucleated cell counts per sample were estimated from amplification of reference gene primers within the assay. To quantify the absolute abundance of each unique TCRbeta CDR3 rearrangement, sequence reads were collapsed and filtered. For each sample, productive Simpson clonality was calculated as the square root of Simpson's diversity index over productive rearrangements. TCRdb mirrors the immuneACCESS table, restricted to in-frame sequences. Some clones are absent from its copies; in checked studies, under half trace to an unresolved V gene, and the reason for the others is unknown. V and J calls and clone size are copied from that table; D and trimming were computed from the DNA. This sample is represented by around 58,000 clones; just over 85% of them were singletons. Of the sample, approximately 40% falls within the top ten clones.

This clonotype was obtained from an older woman with COVID-19, enrolled during active disease. The rearrangement combines TRBV15 with TRBJ2-3, with 7 middle bases fitting TRBD1. Sequencing was carried out using peripheral blood. CDR3 sequence: CATRGPRGISDTQYF. The DNA sequence is as follows: TGTGCCACCAGAGGTCCCAGGGGGATTTCAGATACGCAGTATTTT.